The present T cell receptor (beta chain) was sequenced within a study of metastatic and nonmetastatic thyroid tumors. Looking at the study overall: For malignant and benign thyroid patients, tumor or nodule tissue and blood were the sources whose repertoires were compared.

No treatment of any kind had been given to any patient before thyroid surgery. This clone has more than one count but fewer than ten. TCRdb used MiXCR to call clones anew from the PCR reads. The sample shows about 13,000 clones, about 33% of them seen only once. The sequenced sample was tumor tissue. This receptor was taken from a male donor with papillary thyroid cancer or a benign thyroid nodule (not recorded which). Some clones in this sample may be carry-over from other donors' samples.

The CDR3 spells CASSYRGTGELFF. The CDR3 nucleotides read TGTGCCAGCAGCTACAGGGGGACCGGGGAGCTGTTTTTT. V is TRBV28 and J is TRBJ2-2, with 8 positions matching TRBD1. Trimming took 6 bases from V and 5 from J; bases not matched to a gene: 2. From germline, CDR1 is MDHEN and CDR2 SYDVKM. The length of the CDR3 is 13 residues.